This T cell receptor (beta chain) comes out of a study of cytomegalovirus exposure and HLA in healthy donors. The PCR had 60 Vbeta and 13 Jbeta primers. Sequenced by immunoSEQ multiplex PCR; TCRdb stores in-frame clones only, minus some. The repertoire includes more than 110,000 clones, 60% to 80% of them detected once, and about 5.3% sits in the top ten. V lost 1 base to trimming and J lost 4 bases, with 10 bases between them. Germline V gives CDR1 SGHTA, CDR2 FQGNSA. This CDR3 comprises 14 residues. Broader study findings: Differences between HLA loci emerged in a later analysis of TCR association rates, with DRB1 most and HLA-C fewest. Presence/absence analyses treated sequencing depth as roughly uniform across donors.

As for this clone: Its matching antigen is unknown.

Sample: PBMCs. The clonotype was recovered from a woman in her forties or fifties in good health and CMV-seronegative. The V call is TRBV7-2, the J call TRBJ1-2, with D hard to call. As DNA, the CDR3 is TGTGCCAGCAGCTTAGAGCCAGGTACCTATGGCTACACCTTC. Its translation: CASSLEPGTYGYTF.